The T cell receptor (beta chain) described here comes from a study of T cell changes during pregnancy in multiple sclerosis. V was trimmed by 3 bases and J by 2 bases, leaving 6 bases between them. The CDR3 has 12 amino acids. Germline CDR1 reads SGHRS; CDR2 reads YFSETQ. This table comes from immunoSEQ multiplex PCR, and its TCRdb copy is limited to in-frame clones, with some not included. Of tens of thousands of clones listed, approximately 92% are singletons. The gene calls are TRBV5-1 and TRBJ2-7, with no clear D. This receptor was obtained from a female donor with multiple sclerosis, enrolled in a pregnancy study. The sample here was peripheral blood, taken in the first trimester of pregnancy. The CDR3 region has the DNA TGCGCCAGCAGCTCCCGTCCCTACGAGCAGTACTTC. It encodes CASSSRPYEQYF.